There are many counts of the clone carrying this T cell receptor beta chain. This sample is drawn from a study of response to subunit inactivated influenza vaccine. TCRdb fed the RT-PCR reads into MiXCR, producing one record per CDR3 protein. There are 150,000 to 200,000 distinct CDR3 sequences in the sample; about 12% occur only once, and roughly 29% lies in the top ten. Germline lookup yields CDR1 MNHNS and CDR2 SASEGT. Trimming pared 3 bases from V and 11 bases from J, leaving 18 bases between. The CDR3 has 14 residues. This sample was shared with a second study, whose subject was T cells expressing NK-cell markers. That investigation notes: Production of TCR beta cDNA relied on 5'RACE template switching with UMIs. The sorts in several experiments were restricted to alpha-beta TCR T cells by an anti-gamma-delta TCR antibody. The dominant NKG2C+ clonotypes represented about 1.0-8% of CD8+ T cells in over 5 donors.

This sequence originates from a middle-aged man who received an inactivated influenza vaccine. The gene calls are TRBV6-1 and TRBJ2-3; D is undetermined. Specimen: CD8+ T cells sorted from PBMCs, collected 11 to 12 days after vaccination. The DNA for the CDR3 is TGTGCCAGCAGTGACCTCTTACTTACGGGTATGCAGTATTTT. It translates to CASSDLLLTGMQYF.